The T cell receptor beta chain described here comes from a study of OX40 agonist ivuxolimab in advanced cancers. Study-level points and caveats: CD4+ T cells averaged fewer expanded clones than CD8+ T cells.

Points on this clone: What it recognizes is unknown.

The V and J ends lost 7 bases and 0 bases, in that order; junction bases with no gene match: 5. In germline, CDR1 is MDHEN, CDR2 SYDVKM. This CDR3 is built from 15 residues. Method: immunoSEQ multiplex PCR; TCRdb's copy keeps in-frame clones and lacks some. The sample holds 30,000 to 40,000 clones, roughly 72% seen once. The rearrangement joins TRBV28 to TRBJ2-2; 7 bases match TRBD1. Sample: CD4+ or CD8+ T cells sorted from blood, taken in a trial of the OX40 agonist ivuxolimab. The source is an adult with an advanced solid tumor such as melanoma, head and neck, liver or kidney cancer. The CDR3 sequence: CASKQGSTNTGELFF. In nucleotides, the CDR3 is TGTGCCAGCAAACAGGGGTCAACGAACACCGGGGAGCTGTTTTTT.